The next 8 T cell receptor beta chains were all read from a single sample in a study. TCRdb reprocessed the RT-PCR reads via MiXCR and lists one record per CDR3 protein. The sample holds about 680,000 distinct CDR3 sequences, 14% seen once. The sample comprised memory CD4+ T cells from blood. These TCRs come from a female donor in good health, serving as a healthy control.

The CDR3 sequence: CASSLRGQGAHSTQYF. The DNA of the CDR3 is TGTGCCAGCAGCTTAAGGGGACAGGGTGCCCACTCCACCCAGTACTTC. The chain joins TRBV7-3 to TRBJ2-5; 9 bases match TRBD1. CDR3 length equals 16 residues. Germline trimming cut 1 base from V and 8 bases from J; bases unmatched to any gene: 11. CDR1 and CDR2 (germline): SGHTA, FQGTGA.

This chain links TRBV6-5 with TRBJ1-2; the D is unclear. This CDR3 has 13 amino acids. Per the germline V gene, CDR1 is MNHEY and CDR2 is SVGAGI. V lost 2 bases to trimming and J lost 6 bases, with 10 bases between them. The CDR3 region is CASSYRVTDGYTF. The CDR3 nucleotides read TGTGCCAGCAGTTACCGGGTTACCGATGGCTACACCTTC.

This clonotype was picked up a small number of times. The CDR3 bases are TGCAGTGCCCCCCCCGGAGTAGCGGGAGGGTATACGCAGTATTTT. It yields the protein CSAPPGVAGGYTQYF. The chain combines TRBV20-1 with TRBJ2-3; 11 bases fit TRBD2. The V segment lost 6 bases and the J segment 7 bases; nucleotides outside the gene matches: 12. The CDR3 covers 15 residues. CDR1 DFQATT and CDR2 SNEGSKA come from the germline V gene (reference sequence).

This clonotype was picked up a small number of times. The chain links TRBV7-9 to TRBJ1-3; D may be TRBD1 (5 bases). Per the germline V gene, CDR1 is SEHNR and CDR2 is FQNEAQ (reference sequence). The CDR3 loop spans 16 amino acids. With 1 base removed from V and 4 bases from J, the gap between germline ends came to 14 bases. The CDR3 is CASSLVRGYSGNTIYF. The CDR3, as DNA: TGTGCCAGCAGCTTAGTTAGGGGATACTCAGGAAACACCATATATTTT.

The rearrangement uses TRBV14 and TRBJ2-7; the D call may be TRBD1 or TRBD2 (5 bases each). Looked up from germline, CDR1 is SGHDN and CDR2 is FVKESK. The length of the CDR3 is 13 residues. V was clipped by 5 bases and J by 6 bases, with 14 bases between them. The CDR3 DNA follows: TGTGCCAGCAGCGAGGGGTTCTCGACCGAGCAGTACTTC. Translation gives CASSEGFSTEQYF.

This clonotype was detected only a few times. The rearrangement uses TRBV20-1 and TRBJ1-2, with D hard to call. Germline V gene data show CDR1 as DFQATT and CDR2 as SNEGSKA (reference sequence). Trimming took off 5 bases at V and 6 bases at J, with 16 bases between the two ends. This CDR3 has 13 amino acids. CDR3 DNA sequence: TGCAGTGCTCCCATACGGGGTTTGCATGGCTACACCTTC. It yields the protein CSAPIRGLHGYTF.

This chain connects TRBV12-3 or TRBV12-4 to TRBJ1-5; no clear D gene. The V and J ends lost 6 bases and 5 bases respectively, with 8 bases between them. This CDR3 spans 12 amino acids. The CDR3 here is CASSPMDQPQHF. CDR3 bases: TGTGCCAGCAGCCCGATGGATCAGCCCCAGCATTTT.

The chain employs TRBV20-1 and TRBJ2-1; no clear D gene. Trimming stripped 3 bases from V and 7 bases from J, with 16 bases between. The CDR3 extends over 14 amino acids. Germline CDR1 DFQATT, CDR2 SNEGSKA (reference sequence). In DNA, the CDR3 is TGCAGTGCTAGGTTGGCCTGGCCTACGAATGAGCAGTTCTTC. Translated, it gives CSARLAWPTNEQFF.